A single sample is the source of the 8 T cell receptor beta chains below, sequenced in a study of T cells in Graves' hyperthyroidism and ophthalmopathy. RNA transcripts were the template for amplifying TCR beta CDR3 regions. The TCR CDR3 was amplified in a first-round RT-PCR using the HTBI primer set. TCRdb ran MiXCR on the multiplex PCR reads and lists one entry per CDR3 protein. The table shows 700,000 to 850,000 distinct CDR3 sequences, with just over 35% occurring only once. The sequenced sample was blood. These receptors all come from a woman aged 40-49 years with Graves' hyperthyroidism.

In this sample, this clonotype turned up many times. V is TRBV14 and J is TRBJ1-1; unclear D gene. Trimming left V 4 bases short and J 1 base short, with 10 bases between. The V gene's germline CDR1 is SGHDN and CDR2 FVKESK. The CDR3 loop spans 14 amino acids. The CDR3 DNA reads TGTGCCAGCAGCCGCGTAGCTCAGAACACTGAAGCTTTCTTT. It codes for CASSRVAQNTEAFF.

The chain has TRBV7-2 and TRBJ1-1; D not certain. The ends were cut back, 7 bases at V and 3 bases at J, with 18 bases in the middle. The CDR3 runs 15 residues. Germline V gives CDR1 SGHTA, CDR2 FQGNSA. The CDR3 region is CASTRTWGSYTEAFF. The CDR3 nucleotides are TGTGCCAGCACCCGAACGTGGGGTTCTTACACTGAAGCTTTCTTT.

Details on this clonotype: Likely a read error: the CDR3 ends without its conserved phenylalanine or tryptophan. The chain combines TRBV5-6 with TRBJ1-6; D not certain. The germline gives CDR1 SGHDT, CDR2 YYEEEE. V gave up 4 bases and J gave up 5 bases, with 16 bases separating them. The CDR3 sequence is 16 residues long. DNA of the CDR3: TGTGCCAGCAGCCCAGACGGGCCGCGGGATAATTCACCCCTCCACTCT. Its translation is CASSPDGPRDNSPLHS.

A remark on this clonotype: A much larger clone is a single base away; this may be a read error. The J gene is TRBJ1-2, the V gene TRBV7-9; 8 bases fit TRBD1. This CDR3 is 13 amino acids long. CDR1 is SEHNR, CDR2 FQNEAQ, per germline (reference sequence). V was clipped by 8 bases and J by 6 bases; unmatched bases: 8. CDR3 region: CASSGQGYHGYTF. CDR3 coding DNA: TGTGCCAGCTCTGGACAGGGATACCATGGCTACACCTTC.

This clonotype was seen a handful of times. This chain connects TRBV4-1 to TRBJ1-2; 7 bases agree with TRBD1. This CDR3 region has 15 residues. The germline V gene has CDR1 MGHRA and CDR2 YSYEKL. Trimming took 5 bases from V and 7 from J; bases not matched to a gene: 13. Here the CDR3 reads CASSSLIDQGGGYTF. Here the CDR3 DNA reads TGCGCCAGCAGCTCCCTGATTGACCAGGGGGGTGGCTACACCTTC.

This clonotype was counted ten times or more. The V call is TRBV27, the J call TRBJ1-3, with a weak D call TRBD1 (5 bases). Germline values: CDR1 MNHEY, CDR2 SMNVEV (reference sequence). The CDR3 length is 15 residues. V was shortened by 5 bases and J by 7 bases, with 18 bases between the two germline ends. The CDR3 is CASSPSDSSGNTIYF. CDR3 coding DNA: TGTGCCAGCAGTCCCTCCGACAGCTCCGGGAACACCATATATTTT.

This chain uses TRBV24-1 with TRBJ2-7; D is ambiguous. V dropped 0 bases and J dropped 6 bases, with 14 bases sitting between them. Looked up from germline, CDR1 is KGHDR and CDR2 is SFDVKD. The CDR3 sequence is 15 residues long. Here the CDR3 reads CATSDLQSKPGEQYF. DNA for the CDR3: TGTGCCACCAGTGATTTGCAAAGTAAACCAGGCGAGCAGTACTTC.

The table lists this clonotype with many counts. This chain connects TRBV29-1 to TRBJ1-1, with D possibly TRBD1 on 6 matching bases. Trimming left V 3 bases short and J 5 bases short, with 10 bases between. CDR3 size: 12 residues. Germline-derived CDR1 and CDR2 are SQVTM and ANQGSEA. The CDR3 loop reads CSVDGGVTEAFF. The CDR3 DNA reads TGCAGCGTTGATGGGGGCGTAACTGAAGCTTTCTTT.